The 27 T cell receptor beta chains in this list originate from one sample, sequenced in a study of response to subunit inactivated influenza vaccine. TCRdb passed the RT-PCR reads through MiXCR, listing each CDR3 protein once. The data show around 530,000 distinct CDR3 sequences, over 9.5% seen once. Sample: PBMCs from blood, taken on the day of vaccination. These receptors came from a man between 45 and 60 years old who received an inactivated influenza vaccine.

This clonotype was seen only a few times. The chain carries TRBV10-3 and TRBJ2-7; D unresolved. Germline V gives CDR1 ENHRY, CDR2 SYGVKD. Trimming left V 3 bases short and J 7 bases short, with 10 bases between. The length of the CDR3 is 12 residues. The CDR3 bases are TGTGCCATCAGTGAAACCGGATATGAGCAGTACTTC. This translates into CAISETGYEQYF.

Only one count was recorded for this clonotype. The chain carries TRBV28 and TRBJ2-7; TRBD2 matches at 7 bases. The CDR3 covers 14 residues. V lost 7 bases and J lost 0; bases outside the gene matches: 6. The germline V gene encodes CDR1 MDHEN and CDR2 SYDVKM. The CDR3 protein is CASTSAGSSYEQYF. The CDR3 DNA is TGTGCCAGCACCTCAGCGGGGAGCTCCTACGAGCAGTACTTC. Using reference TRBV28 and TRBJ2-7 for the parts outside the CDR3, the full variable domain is DVKVTQSSRYLVKRTGEKVFLECVQDMDHENMFWYRQDPGLGLRLIYFSYDVKMKEKGDIPEGYSVSREKKERFSLILESASTNQTSMYLCASTSAGSSYEQYFGPGTRLTVT.

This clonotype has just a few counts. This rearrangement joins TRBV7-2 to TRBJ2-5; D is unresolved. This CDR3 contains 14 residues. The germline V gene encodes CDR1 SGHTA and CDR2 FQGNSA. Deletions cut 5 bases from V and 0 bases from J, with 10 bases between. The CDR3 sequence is CASSRDQYQETQYF. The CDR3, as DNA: TGTGCCAGCAGCAGAGACCAATACCAAGAGACCCAGTACTTC.

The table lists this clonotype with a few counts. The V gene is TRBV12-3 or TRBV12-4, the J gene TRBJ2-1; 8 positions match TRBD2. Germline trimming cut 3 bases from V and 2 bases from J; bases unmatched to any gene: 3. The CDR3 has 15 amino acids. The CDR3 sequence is CASSFGSGTYNEQFF. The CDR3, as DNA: TGTGCCAGCAGTTTTGGTAGCGGGACCTACAATGAGCAGTTCTTC.

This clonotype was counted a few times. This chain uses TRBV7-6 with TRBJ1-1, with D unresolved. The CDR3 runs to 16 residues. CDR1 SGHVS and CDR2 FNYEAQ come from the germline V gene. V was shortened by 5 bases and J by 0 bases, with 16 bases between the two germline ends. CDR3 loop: CASSPFMWTLNTEAFF. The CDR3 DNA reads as TGTGCCAGCAGCCCCTTCATGTGGACTCTGAACACTGAAGCTTTCTTT.

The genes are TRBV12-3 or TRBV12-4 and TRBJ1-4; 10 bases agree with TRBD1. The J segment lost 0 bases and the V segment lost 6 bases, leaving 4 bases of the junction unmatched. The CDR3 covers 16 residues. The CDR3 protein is CASSRQGASTNEKLFF. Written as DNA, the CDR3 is TGTGCCAGCAGCCGACAGGGGGCGTCAACTAATGAAAAACTGTTTTTT.

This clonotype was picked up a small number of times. The CDR3 DNA sequence: TGTGCCAGCAGCCAAATCAGCGGGTATACCTACGAGCAGTACTTC. It codes for CASSQISGYTYEQYF. The chain recombines TRBV4-2 with TRBJ2-7; D possibly corresponds to TRBD2 (6 bases). The CDR3 has 15 residues. Trimming shortened V by 2 bases and J by 2 bases, and 13 bases separated the two germline ends. The V gene's germline CDR1 is LGHNA and CDR2 YNFKEQ.

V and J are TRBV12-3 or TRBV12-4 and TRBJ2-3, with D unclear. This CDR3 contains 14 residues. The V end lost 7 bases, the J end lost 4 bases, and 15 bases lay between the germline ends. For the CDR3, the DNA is TGTGCCAGCACCCTAATGGGCGCGGCAGATACGCAGTATTTT. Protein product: CASTLMGAADTQYF.

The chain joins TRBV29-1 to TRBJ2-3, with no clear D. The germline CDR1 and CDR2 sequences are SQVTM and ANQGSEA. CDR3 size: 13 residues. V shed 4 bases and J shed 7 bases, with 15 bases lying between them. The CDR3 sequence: CSVVGRLGNTQYF. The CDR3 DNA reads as TGCAGCGTTGTTGGCAGGTTGGGAAATACGCAGTATTTT.

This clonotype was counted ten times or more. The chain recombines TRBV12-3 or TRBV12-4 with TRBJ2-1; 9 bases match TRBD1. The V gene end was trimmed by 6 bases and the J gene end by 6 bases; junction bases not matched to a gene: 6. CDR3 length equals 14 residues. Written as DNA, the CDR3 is TGTGCCAGCAGCCTACAGGGGGCACCCAATGAGCAGTTCTTC. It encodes CASSLQGAPNEQFF.

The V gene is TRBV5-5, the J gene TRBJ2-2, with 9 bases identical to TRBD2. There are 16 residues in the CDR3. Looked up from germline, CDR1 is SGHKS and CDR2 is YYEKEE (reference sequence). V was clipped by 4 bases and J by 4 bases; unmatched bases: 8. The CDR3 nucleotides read TGTGCCAGCAGCCGGGAAATAGCGGGAGTCACCGGGGAGCTGTTTTTT. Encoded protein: CASSREIAGVTGELFF.

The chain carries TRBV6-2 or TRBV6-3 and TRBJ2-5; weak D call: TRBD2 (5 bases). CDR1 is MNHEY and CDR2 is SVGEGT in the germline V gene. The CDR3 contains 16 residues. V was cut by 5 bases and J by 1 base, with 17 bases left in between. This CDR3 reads CASSTLLDTLQETQYF. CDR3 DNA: TGTGCCAGCAGTACCTTACTAGACACCCTCCAAGAGACCCAGTACTTC.

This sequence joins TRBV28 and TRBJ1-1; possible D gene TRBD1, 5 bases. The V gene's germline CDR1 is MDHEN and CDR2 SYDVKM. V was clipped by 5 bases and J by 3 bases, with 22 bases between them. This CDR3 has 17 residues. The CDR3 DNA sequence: TGTGCCAGCAGTAGCTTGTCGAGGGGACTAGTGGACACTGAAGCTTTCTTT. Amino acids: CASSSLSRGLVDTEAFF.

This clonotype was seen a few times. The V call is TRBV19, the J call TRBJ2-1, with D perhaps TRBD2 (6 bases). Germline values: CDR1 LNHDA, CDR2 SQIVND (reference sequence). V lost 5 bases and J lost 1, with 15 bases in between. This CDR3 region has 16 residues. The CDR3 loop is CASSYSGSGSYNEQFF. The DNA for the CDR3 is TGTGCCAGTAGTTATAGCGGAAGCGGTTCCTACAATGAGCAGTTCTTC.

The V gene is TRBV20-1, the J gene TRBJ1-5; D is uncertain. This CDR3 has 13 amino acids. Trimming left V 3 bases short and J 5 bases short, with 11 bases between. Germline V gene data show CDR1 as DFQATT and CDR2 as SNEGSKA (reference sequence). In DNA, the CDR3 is TGCAGTGCTAGGGAGGTTTCGGATCAGCCCCAGCATTTT. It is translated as CSAREVSDQPQHF.

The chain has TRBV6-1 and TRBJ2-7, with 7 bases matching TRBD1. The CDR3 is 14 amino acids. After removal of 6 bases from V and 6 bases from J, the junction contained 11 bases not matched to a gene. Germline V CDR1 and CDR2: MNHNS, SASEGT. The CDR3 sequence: CASRGYRGFREQYF. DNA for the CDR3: TGTGCCAGCAGGGGCTACAGGGGCTTCCGCGAGCAGTACTTC.

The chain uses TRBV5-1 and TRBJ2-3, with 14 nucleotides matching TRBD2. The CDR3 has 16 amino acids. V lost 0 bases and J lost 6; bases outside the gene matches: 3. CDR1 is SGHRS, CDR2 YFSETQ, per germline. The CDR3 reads CASSLGGLAGADTQYF. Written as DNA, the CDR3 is TGCGCCAGCAGCTTGGGGGGACTAGCGGGAGCCGATACGCAGTATTTT.

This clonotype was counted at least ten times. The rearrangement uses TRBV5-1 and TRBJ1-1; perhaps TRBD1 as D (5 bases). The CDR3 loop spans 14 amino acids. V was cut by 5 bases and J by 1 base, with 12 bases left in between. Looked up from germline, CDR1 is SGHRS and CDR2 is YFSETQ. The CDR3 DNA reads TGCGCCAGCAGGTCGACAGTCTCGAACACTGAAGCTTTCTTT. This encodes CASRSTVSNTEAFF. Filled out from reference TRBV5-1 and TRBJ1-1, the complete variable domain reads KAGVTQTPRYLIKTRGQQVTLSCSPISGHRSVSWYQQTPGQGLQFLFEYFSETQRNKGNFPGRFSGRQFSNSRSEMNVSTLELGDSALYLCASRSTVSNTEAFFGQGTRLTVV.

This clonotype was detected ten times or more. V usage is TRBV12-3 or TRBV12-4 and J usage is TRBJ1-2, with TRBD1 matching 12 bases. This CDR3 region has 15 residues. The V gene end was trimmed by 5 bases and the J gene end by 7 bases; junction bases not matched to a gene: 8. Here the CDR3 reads CASSGSGTGGRGYTF. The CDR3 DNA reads TGTGCCAGCAGTGGATCCGGGACAGGGGGCCGTGGCTACACCTTC.

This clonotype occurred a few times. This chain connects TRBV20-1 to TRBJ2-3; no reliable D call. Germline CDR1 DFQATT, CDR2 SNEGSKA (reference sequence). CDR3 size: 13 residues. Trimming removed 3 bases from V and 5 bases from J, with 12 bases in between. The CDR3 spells CSARLGTLDTQYF. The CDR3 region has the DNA TGCAGTGCTAGGTTAGGAACGTTAGATACGCAGTATTTT.

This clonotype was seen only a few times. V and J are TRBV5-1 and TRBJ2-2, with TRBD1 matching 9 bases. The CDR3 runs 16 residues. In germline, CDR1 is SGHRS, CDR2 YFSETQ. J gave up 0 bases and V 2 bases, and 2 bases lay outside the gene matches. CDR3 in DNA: TGCGCCAGCAGCTTACAGGGGGCCCCGAACACCGGGGAGCTGTTTTTT. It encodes CASSLQGAPNTGELFF.

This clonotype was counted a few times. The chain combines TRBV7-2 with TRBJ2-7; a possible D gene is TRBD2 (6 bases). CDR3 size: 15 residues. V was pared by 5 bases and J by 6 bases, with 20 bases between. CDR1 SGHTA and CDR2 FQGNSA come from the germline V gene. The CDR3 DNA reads TGTGCCAGCAGCCCTATTGAGCGGGCCCATCGCGAGCAGTACTTC. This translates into CASSPIERAHREQYF.

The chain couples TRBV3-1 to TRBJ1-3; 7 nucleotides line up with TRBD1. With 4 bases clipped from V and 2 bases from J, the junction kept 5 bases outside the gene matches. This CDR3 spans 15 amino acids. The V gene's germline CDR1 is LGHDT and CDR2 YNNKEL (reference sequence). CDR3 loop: CASSRGGRAGNTIYF. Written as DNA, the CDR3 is TGTGCCAGCAGCCGAGGGGGCAGGGCTGGAAACACCATATATTTT.

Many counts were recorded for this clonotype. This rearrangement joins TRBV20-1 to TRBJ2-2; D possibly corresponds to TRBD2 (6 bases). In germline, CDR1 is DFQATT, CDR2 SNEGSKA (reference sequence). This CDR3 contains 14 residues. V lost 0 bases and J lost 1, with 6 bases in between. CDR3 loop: CSARDGGNTGELFF. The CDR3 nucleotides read TGCAGTGCTAGAGACGGGGGGAACACCGGGGAGCTGTTTTTT.

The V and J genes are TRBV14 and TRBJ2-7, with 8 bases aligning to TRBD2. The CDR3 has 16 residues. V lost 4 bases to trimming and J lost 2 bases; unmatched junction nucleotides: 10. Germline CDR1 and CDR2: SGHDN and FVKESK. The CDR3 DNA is TGTGCCAGCAGCCCTAGGACTAGCAGTTATACCTACGAGCAGTACTTC. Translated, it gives CASSPRTSSYTYEQYF.

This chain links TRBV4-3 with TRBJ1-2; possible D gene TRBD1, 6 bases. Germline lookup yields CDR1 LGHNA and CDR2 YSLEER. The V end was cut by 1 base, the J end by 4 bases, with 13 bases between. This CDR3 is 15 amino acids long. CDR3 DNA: TGCGCCAGCAGCCAAGGCACAGGGCCGGGCTATGGCTACACCTTC. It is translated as CASSQGTGPGYGYTF.

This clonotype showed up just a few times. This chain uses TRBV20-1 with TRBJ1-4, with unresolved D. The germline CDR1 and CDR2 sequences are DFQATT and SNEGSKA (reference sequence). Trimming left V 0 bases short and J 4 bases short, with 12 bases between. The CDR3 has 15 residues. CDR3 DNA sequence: TGCAGTGCTAGAGATTTTGAGGGCGGTAATGAAAAACTGTTTTTT. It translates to CSARDFEGGNEKLFF.